The source of this T cell receptor (beta chain) is a study of blood T cell repertoires in COVID-19. Study at large: Samples representing acute and convalescent COVID-19 were sourced from the United States, Italy and Spain. T cells, B-cell-depleted T cells, or PBMCs supplied cDNA or gDNA.

As processed by the authors: Reference gene primer amplification yielded estimated nucleated cell counts. TCRdb's copy holds only in-frame clones and misses some; the assay was immunoSEQ multiplex PCR. V and J calls and clone size come straight from that table; D and trimming were deduced from the DNA. Of 70,000 or so clones listed, 80% to 90% are singletons. This receptor was obtained from an elderly woman with active COVID-19. Material for sequencing was peripheral blood.

The CDR3 sequence is CASSYPEWTSGRAQETQYF. CDR3 DNA: TGTGCCAGCAGTTACCCTGAATGGACTAGCGGGAGAGCTCAAGAGACCCAGTACTTC. The V call is TRBV28, the J call TRBJ2-5; TRBD2 aligns across 13 bases. In germline, CDR1 is MDHEN, CDR2 SYDVKM. The CDR3 covers 19 residues. The junction had 13 bases not matched to a gene; V was cut back by 4 bases and J by 2 bases.